This paragraph covers one T cell receptor (beta chain) sequence. The specificity of this receptor is unknown. No base quality values were provided; no much bigger clone lies one nucleotide off. The sample comes from a study of control samples from healthy donors and cancer patients (dated by TCRdb to 2019 to 2021). Libraries came from the immunoSEQ multiplex PCR assay. What TCRdb holds here is the immuneACCESS table cut down to in-frame rearrangements. Part of the clones is not present; checked against another copy, under half of the missing clones reflect an unresolved V gene, and the others are unexplained. This sample has around 90,000 clones in its table, and roughly nine tenths of those were observed once. Under 25% of the sample is in the top ten clones. The source of this sequence is a man between 25 and 39 years old in good health. What was sequenced was blood.

The nucleotide sequence reads TGTGCTAGTGGTACATATGTGGGGGGTTTAACAGATACGCAGTATTTT. Protein translation: CASGTYVGGLTDTQYF. In this chain, TRBV12-5 is recombined with TRBJ2-3; TRBD2 is a weak D gene call, 6 bases matching. Trimming at the junction amounts to 5 bases on V and 3 bases on J, and the germline ends lie 18 bases apart. For CDR1 and CDR2, the germline V gene lists LGHNT and FRNRAP. The CDR3 spans 16 residues, from the cysteine through the phenylalanine. The kept DNA is CDR3 alone, 48 bases in frame from the first base.